This passage covers 4 T cell receptor beta chains from one sample sequenced in a study of cytomegalovirus exposure and HLA in healthy donors. Method: immunoSEQ multiplex PCR; TCRdb's copy keeps in-frame clones and lacks some. The top ten clones hold 0.6% to 0.8% of a sample with 140,000 to 150,000 clones, about nine tenths of them seen once. Sequencing was carried out using PBMCs. These TCRs come from a young man in good health and CMV-seronegative.

The J gene is TRBJ2-5, the V gene TRBV4-3; 10 nucleotides line up with TRBD1. Germline CDR1 and CDR2: LGHNA and YSLEER. V shed 5 bases and J 5 bases; nucleotides not matched to a gene: 17. The CDR3 spans 18 residues. The CDR3 protein is CASSRTPGTGALLETQYF. The CDR3 nucleotides read TGCGCCAGCAGCAGGACTCCTGGGACAGGGGCCCTACTTGAGACCCAGTACTTC.

This chain joins TRBV7-2 and TRBJ2-5; tentatively, D is TRBD2 (5 bases). Germline CDR1 and CDR2: SGHTA and FQGNSA. Trimming shortened V by 5 bases and J by 5 bases, and 12 bases separated the two germline ends. The CDR3 runs 13 residues. The CDR3 DNA follows: TGTGCCAGCAGCCCGAGGGTTGTGGAGACCCAGTACTTC. The encoded protein is CASSPRVVETQYF.

J is TRBJ2-2 and V is TRBV4-3, with D maybe TRBD2 (6 bases). The CDR3 extends over 13 amino acids. Trimming removed 3 bases at V and 4 bases at J, with 6 bases between. CDR1 and CDR2 (germline): LGHNA, YSLEER. CDR3 in DNA: TGCGCCAGCAGCCACGGGGGCACCGGGGAGCTGTTTTTT. Its protein product is CASSHGGTGELFF.

A few counts support this clone. V and J are TRBV23-1 and TRBJ1-1; weak D call: TRBD1 (5 bases). TRBV23-1 is an ORF; its function is uncertain. Trimming removed 0 bases from V and 12 bases from J, with 41 bases in between. CDR3 length: 22 residues. The CDR3: CASSQSGTGRGVAEWSVTGPFF. DNA for the CDR3: TGCGCCAGCAGTCAATCCGGGACGGGGAGGGGAGTCGCTGAATGGTCGGTTACCGGTCCTTTCTTT.